These T cell receptor beta chains were read from a single sample in a study of T cells in Graves' hyperthyroidism and ophthalmopathy. TCRdb called the multiplex PCR reads again in MiXCR, with one record for every CDR3 protein. Of about 680,000 distinct CDR3 sequences listed, around 40% are singletons. Sample: blood. These receptors were obtained from a woman between 40 and 55 years old with Graves' hyperthyroidism. The CDR3 runs from the conserved cysteine through the conserved F or W. A D gene is named only where the DNA matches it firmly. Expanded clones are given a class, and other clones once, few, many or no size at all.

j_call,v_call,d_call,clone_size,cdr3_aa,cdr3_nt
TRBJ1-1,TRBV20-1,-,-,CSATRDGTEAFF,TGCAGTGCTACCCGGGACGGCACTGAAGCTTTCTTT
TRBJ2-7,TRBV7-9,-,many,CASSLGSPYEQYF,TGTGCCAGCAGCTTAGGGAGTCCCTACGAGCAGTACTTC
TRBJ2-7,TRBV4-3,-,-,CASSLTLHEQYF,TGCGCCAGCAGCCTTACGCTTCACGAGCAGTACTTC
TRBJ2-2,TRBV11-1,TRBD2,-,CASSVGSASGGVNTGELFF,TGTGCCAGCAGCGTTGGTTCGGCTAGCGGGGGGGTCAACACCGGGGAGCTGTTTTTT
TRBJ2-7,TRBV20-1,-,few,CSVGYTEEQYF,TGCAGTGTTGGGTACACTGAGGAGCAGTACTTC
TRBJ1-1,TRBV20-1,TRBD1,few,CSARVGGVSTEAFF,TGCAGTGCTAGAGTAGGGGGCGTCAGCACTGAAGCTTTCTTT
TRBJ2-7,TRBV5-8,-,-,CASSLGASLYEQYF,TGTGCCAGCAGCTTGGGGGCCTCCCTTTACGAGCAGTACTTC
TRBJ2-2,TRBV10-3,-,-,CASAPGANTGELFF,TGTGCCAGCGCCCCGGGGGCTAACACCGGGGAGCTGTTTTTT
TRBJ1-1,TRBV29-1,-,-,CSLQGREGSEAFF,TGCAGCTTGCAGGGCAGGGAGGGTAGTGAAGCTTTCTTT
TRBJ2-5,TRBV24-1,TRBD2,-,CATGTSGSGSGETQYF,TGTGCCACAGGGACTAGCGGGAGCGGTTCGGGGGAGACCCAGTACTTC
TRBJ1-3,TRBV7-2,-,few,CASSITGLYSGNTIYF,TGTGCCAGCAGCATAACAGGTCTCTACTCTGGAAACACCATATATTTT
TRBJ2-7,TRBV12-3/TRBV12-4,-,few,CASQNLGTFYEQYF,TGTGCCAGCCAGAATCTTGGGACTTTCTACGAGCAGTACTTC
TRBJ2-7,TRBV6-2/TRBV6-3,-,many,CASTEQRSYEQYF,TGTGCCAGCACCGAACAGCGGAGCTACGAGCAGTACTTC
TRBJ1-1,TRBV2,-,few,CASIPFWGAATEAFF,TGTGCCAGCATTCCTTTTTGGGGGGCCGCCACTGAAGCTTTCTTT
TRBJ1-2,TRBV3-1,-,-,CASSQQGNSYGYTF,TGTGCCAGCAGCCAACAGGGGAACAGCTATGGCTACACCTTC
TRBJ1-5,TRBV10-3,-,-,CAITGGGGQPQHF,TGTGCCATCACCGGGGGGGGCGGTCAGCCCCAGCATTTT
TRBJ1-2,TRBV14,-,once,CASSQRTSGYTF,TGTGCCAGCAGCCAGCGGACTAGCGGCTACACCTTC
TRBJ1-4,TRBV5-4,-,-,CASSLARAKANEKLFF,TGTGCCAGCAGCCTGGCCAGGGCGAAGGCTAATGAAAAACTGTTTTTT
TRBJ1-1,TRBV7-2,TRBD1,many,CASSATGGITEAFF,TGTGCCAGCAGCGCGACAGGGGGCATCACTGAAGCTTTCTTT
TRBJ2-3,TRBV7-3,TRBD2,-,CASSSTGAGGTDTQYF,TGTGCCAGCAGCTCCACTGGGGCGGGGGGTACAGATACGCAGTATTTT
TRBJ1-2,TRBV7-9,-,-,CASSFFLHYGYTF,TGTGCCAGCAGTTTTTTTCTACACTATGGCTACACCTTC
TRBJ2-2,TRBV9,TRBD2,-,CASGASSGGATGELFF,TGTGCCAGCGGCGCTTCTAGCGGGGGGGCGACTGGGGAGCTGTTTTTT
TRBJ1-1,TRBV20-1,-,-,CSARVSTGMNTEAFF,TGCAGTGCTAGAGTATCAACAGGCATGAACACTGAAGCTTTCTTT
TRBJ2-5,TRBV27,TRBD2,once,CASSFGAGGIGETQYF,TGTGCCAGCAGTTTCGGAGCGGGAGGGATCGGAGAGACCCAGTACTTC
TRBJ1-6,TRBV7-2,TRBD1,-,CASSFVTGGAGRSPLHF,TGTGCCAGCAGCTTCGTTACAGGGGGCGCGGGTCGTTCACCCCTCCACTTT
TRBJ2-7,TRBV7-3,-,-,CVSGQGGNEQYF,TGTGTCAGCGGCCAAGGGGGGAACGAGCAGTACTTC
TRBJ1-1,TRBV19,-,many,CASIPQGNTEAFF,TGTGCCAGTATACCGCAGGGTAACACTGAAGCTTTCTTT
TRBJ1-3,TRBV19,TRBD1,many,CASSDGQGPGNTIYF,TGTGCCAGTAGTGATGGACAGGGGCCTGGAAACACCATATATTTT
TRBJ1-3,TRBV12-3/TRBV12-4,-,few,CASSLPHGPFQDF,TGTGCCAGCAGTTTGCCACACGGACCGTTTCAAGATTTT
TRBJ1-6,TRBV7-2,-,-,CASSLNPLSSYNSPLHF,TGTGCCAGCAGCTTGAACCCTCTAAGCTCCTATAATTCACCCCTCCACTTT
TRBJ2-5,TRBV10-3,TRBD1,-,CAIRQGAGETQYF,TGTGCCATTCGACAGGGGGCGGGAGAGACCCAGTACTTC
TRBJ2-2,TRBV7-9,-,-,CASSRTGEPFF,TGTGCCAGCAGTCGCACCGGGGAGCCGTTTTTT
TRBJ2-7,TRBV19,-,many,CASSMAFGLGEQYF,TGTGCCAGTAGTATGGCCTTTGGGTTGGGCGAGCAGTACTTC
TRBJ1-4,TRBV12-3/TRBV12-4,-,many,CASSPRGATNEKLFF,TGTGCCAGCAGTCCTAGGGGAGCAACTAATGAAAAACTGTTTTTT
TRBJ1-1,TRBV7-9,TRBD1,few,CASSLDPGQGLRAFF,TGTGCCAGCAGCTTGGACCCGGGACAGGGACTCCGAGCTTTCTTT
TRBJ2-7,TRBV5-1,TRBD2,-,CASATGTSGEQYF,TGCGCCAGTGCCACCGGGACTAGCGGCGAGCAGTACTTC
TRBJ1-2,TRBV3-1,TRBD1,few,CASSPSGTVNYGYTF,TGTGCCAGCAGCCCATCGGGGACAGTTAACTATGGCTACACCTTC
TRBJ1-2,TRBV6-5,TRBD1,many,CASSLPGQANYGYTF,TGTGCCAGCAGCTTACCGGGACAGGCGAACTATGGCTACACCTTC
TRBJ2-5,TRBV20-1,-,-,CSGRDRRQETQYF,TGCAGCGGCCGGGACCGTCGCCAAGAGACCCAGTACTTC
TRBJ1-1,TRBV5-5,-,many,CASSLRTGKNTEAFF,TGTGCCAGCAGCTTGAGGACGGGGAAGAACACTGAAGCTTTCTTT
TRBJ2-7,TRBV9,TRBD1,few,CASSPTGNTYEQYF,TGTGCCAGCAGCCCGACAGGGAATACCTACGAGCAGTACTTC
TRBJ2-2,TRBV7-9,TRBD2,many,CASRTGTSGITGELFF,TGTGCCAGCAGGACCGGGACTAGCGGGATAACCGGGGAGCTGTTTTTT
TRBJ2-1,TRBV20-1,-,-,CSARDAYEGTRQFF,TGCAGTGCTAGAGATGCTTACGAGGGGACAAGGCAGTTCTTC
TRBJ2-7,TRBV10-3,-,-,CAIKRGLLASEQYF,TGTGCCATTAAAAGGGGCCTCCTTGCGAGCGAGCAGTACTTC
TRBJ1-6,TRBV10-3,-,-,CATLGRGDSPLHF,TGTGCCACCCTTGGCAGGGGCGATTCACCCCTCCACTTT
TRBJ1-5,TRBV7-2,-,-,CGIRKGGGGTNSNQPQHF,TGTGGCATACGAAAAGGCGGAGGGGGGACAAATAGCAATCAGCCCCAGCATTTT
TRBJ2-7,TRBV9,-,-,CASSVDSRFYEQYF,TGTGCCAGCAGCGTAGACTCCAGATTCTACGAGCAGTACTTC
TRBJ1-1,TRBV2,TRBD1,few,CASKYARDRGGDTEAFF,TGTGCCAGCAAGTACGCCCGGGACAGGGGAGGGGACACTGAAGCTTTCTTT
TRBJ1-2,TRBV27,-,-,CASSLGDGGYGYTF,TGTGCCAGCAGTTTAGGGGATGGAGGCTATGGCTACACCTTC
TRBJ1-5,TRBV24-1,-,few,CATSDLEGNQPQHF,TGTGCCACCAGTGATTTGGAGGGCAACCAGCCCCAGCATTTT
TRBJ2-3,TRBV7-2,TRBD2,few,CASSFSGTTDTQYF,TGTGCCAGCAGCTTTAGCGGGACCACAGATACGCAGTATTTT